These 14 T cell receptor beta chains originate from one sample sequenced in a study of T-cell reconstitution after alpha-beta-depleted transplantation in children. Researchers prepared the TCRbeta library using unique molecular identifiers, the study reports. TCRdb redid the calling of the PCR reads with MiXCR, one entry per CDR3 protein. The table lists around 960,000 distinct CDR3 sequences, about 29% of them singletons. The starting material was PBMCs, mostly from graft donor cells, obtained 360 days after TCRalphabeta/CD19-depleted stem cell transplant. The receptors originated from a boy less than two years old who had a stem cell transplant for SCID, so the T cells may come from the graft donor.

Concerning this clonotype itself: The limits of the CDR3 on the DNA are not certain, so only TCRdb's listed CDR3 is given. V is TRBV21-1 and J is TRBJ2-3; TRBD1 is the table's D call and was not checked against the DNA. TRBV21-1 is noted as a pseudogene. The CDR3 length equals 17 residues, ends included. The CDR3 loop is CASSKRWGQGAPNTQYF.

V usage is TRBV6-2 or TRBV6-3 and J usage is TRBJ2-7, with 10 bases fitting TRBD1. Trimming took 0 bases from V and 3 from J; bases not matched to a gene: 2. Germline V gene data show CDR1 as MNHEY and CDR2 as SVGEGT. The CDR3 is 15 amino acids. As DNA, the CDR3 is TGTGCCAGCAGTTACTCGAGGGACAGGGGCTACGAGCAGTACTTC. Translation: CASSYSRDRGYEQYF.

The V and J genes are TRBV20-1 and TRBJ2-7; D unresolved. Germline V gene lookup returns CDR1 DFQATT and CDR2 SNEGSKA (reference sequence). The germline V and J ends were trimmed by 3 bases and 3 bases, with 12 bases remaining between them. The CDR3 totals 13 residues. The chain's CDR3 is CSASWLSVYEQYF. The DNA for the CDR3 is TGCAGTGCTAGTTGGCTGTCGGTCTACGAGCAGTACTTC.

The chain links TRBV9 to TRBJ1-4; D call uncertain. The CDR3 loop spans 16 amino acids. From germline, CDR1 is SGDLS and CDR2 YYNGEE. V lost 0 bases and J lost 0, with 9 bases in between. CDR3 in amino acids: CASSVELGATNEKLFF. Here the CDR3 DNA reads TGTGCCAGCAGCGTAGAGTTGGGAGCAACTAATGAAAAACTGTTTTTT.

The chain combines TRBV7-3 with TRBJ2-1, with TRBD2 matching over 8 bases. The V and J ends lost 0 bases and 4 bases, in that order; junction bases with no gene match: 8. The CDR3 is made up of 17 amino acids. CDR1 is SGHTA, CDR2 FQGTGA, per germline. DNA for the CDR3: TGTGCCAGCAGCTTAACGGAACTAGCGGTGGGATACAATGAGCAGTTCTTC. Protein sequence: CASSLTELAVGYNEQFF. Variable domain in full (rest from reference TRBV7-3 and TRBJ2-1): GAGVSQTPSNKVTEKGKYVELRCDPISGHTALYWYRQSLGQGPEFLIYFQGTGAADDSGLPNDRFFAVRPEGSVSTLKIQRTERGDSAVYLCASSLTELAVGYNEQFFGPGTRLTVL.

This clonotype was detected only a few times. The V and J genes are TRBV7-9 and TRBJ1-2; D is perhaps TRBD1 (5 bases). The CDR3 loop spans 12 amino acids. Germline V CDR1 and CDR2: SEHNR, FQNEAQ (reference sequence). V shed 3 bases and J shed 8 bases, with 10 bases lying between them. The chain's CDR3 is CASSFGRAGYTF. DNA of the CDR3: TGTGCCAGCAGCTTCGGCAGGGCCGGCTACACCTTC. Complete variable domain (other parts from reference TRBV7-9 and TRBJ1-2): DTGVSQNPRHKITKRGQNVTFRCDPISEHNRLYWYRQTLGQGPEFLTYFQNEAQLEKSRLLSDRFSAERPKGSFSTLEIQRTEQGDSAMYLCASSFGRAGYTFGSGTRLTVV.

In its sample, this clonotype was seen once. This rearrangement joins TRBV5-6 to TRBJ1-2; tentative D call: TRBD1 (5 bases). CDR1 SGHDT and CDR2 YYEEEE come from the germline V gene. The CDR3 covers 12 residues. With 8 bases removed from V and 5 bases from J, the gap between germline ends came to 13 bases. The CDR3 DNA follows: TGTGCCAGGGGCCCCGGGGGTTATGGCTACACCTTC. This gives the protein CARGPGGYGYTF.

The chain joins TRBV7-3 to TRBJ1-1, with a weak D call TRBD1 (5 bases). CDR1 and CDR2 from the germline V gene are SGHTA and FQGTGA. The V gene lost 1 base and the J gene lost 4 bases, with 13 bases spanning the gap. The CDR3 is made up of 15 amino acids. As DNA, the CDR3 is TGTGCCAGCAGCTTAAACAGTCAGGGTGGCACTGAAGCTTTCTTT. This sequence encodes CASSLNSQGGTEAFF.

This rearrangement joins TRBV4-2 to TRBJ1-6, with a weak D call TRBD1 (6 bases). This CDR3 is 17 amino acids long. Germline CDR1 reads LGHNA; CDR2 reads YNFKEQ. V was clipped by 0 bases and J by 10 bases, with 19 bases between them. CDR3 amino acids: CASSQEPQGRVGSPLHF. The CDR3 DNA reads TGTGCCAGCAGCCAAGAACCCCAGGGGCGCGTTGGATCACCCCTCCACTTT.

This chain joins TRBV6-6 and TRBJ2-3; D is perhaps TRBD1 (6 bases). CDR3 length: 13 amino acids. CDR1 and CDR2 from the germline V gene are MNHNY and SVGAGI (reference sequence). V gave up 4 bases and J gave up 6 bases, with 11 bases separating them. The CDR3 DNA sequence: TGTGCCAGCAGTTGGGCGGACAGTGATACGCAGTATTTT. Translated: CASSWADSDTQYF.

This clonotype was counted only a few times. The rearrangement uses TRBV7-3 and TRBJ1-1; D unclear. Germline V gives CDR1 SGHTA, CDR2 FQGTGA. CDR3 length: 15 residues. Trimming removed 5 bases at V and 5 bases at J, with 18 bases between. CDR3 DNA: TGTGCCAGCAGCCCCGGCCAGATAAGTAGAACTGAAGCTTTCTTT. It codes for CASSPGQISRTEAFF.

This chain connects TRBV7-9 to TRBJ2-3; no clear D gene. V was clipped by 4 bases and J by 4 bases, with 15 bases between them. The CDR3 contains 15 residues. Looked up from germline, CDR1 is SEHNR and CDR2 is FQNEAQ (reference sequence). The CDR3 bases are TGTGCCAGCAGCTCTGGATCGGTCCGGGCAGATACGCAGTATTTT. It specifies CASSSGSVRADTQYF.

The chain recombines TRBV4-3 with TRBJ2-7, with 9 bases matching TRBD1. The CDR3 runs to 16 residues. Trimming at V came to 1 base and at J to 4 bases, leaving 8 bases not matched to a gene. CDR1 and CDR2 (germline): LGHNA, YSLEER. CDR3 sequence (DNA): TGCGCCAGCAGCCAAGCTCCGGGACAGGGTCGGTACGAGCAGTACTTC. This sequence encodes CASSQAPGQGRYEQYF.

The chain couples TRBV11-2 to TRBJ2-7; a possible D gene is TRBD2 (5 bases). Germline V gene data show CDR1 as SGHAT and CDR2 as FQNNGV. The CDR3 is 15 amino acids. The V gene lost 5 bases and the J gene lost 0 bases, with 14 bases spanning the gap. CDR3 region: CASSPAGRISYEQYF. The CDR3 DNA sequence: TGTGCCAGCAGCCCCGCGGGCCGAATCTCCTACGAGCAGTACTTC.